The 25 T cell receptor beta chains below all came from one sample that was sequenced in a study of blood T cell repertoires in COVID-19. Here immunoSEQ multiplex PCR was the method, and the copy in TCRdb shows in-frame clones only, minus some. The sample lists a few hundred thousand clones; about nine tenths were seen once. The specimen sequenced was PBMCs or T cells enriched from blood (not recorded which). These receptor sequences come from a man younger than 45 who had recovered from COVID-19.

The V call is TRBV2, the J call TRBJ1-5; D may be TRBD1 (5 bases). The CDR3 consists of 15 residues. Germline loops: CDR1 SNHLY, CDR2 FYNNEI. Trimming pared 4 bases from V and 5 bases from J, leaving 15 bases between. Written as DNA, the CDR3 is TGTGCCAGCAGTGGAATCGGCGGGGCGGATCAGCCCCAGCATTTT. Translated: CASSGIGGADQPQHF.

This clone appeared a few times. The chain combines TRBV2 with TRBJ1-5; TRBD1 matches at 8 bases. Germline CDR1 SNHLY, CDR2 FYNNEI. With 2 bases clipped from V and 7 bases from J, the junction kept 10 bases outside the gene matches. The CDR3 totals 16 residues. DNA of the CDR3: TGTGCCAGCAGTGAATTCGGTCAGGGGGCAGGGCAGCCCCAGCATTTT. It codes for CASSEFGQGAGQPQHF.

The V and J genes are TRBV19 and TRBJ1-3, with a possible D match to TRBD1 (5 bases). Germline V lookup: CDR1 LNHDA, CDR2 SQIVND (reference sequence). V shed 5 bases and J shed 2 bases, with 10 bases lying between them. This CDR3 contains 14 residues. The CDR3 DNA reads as TGTGCCAGTAGTCCCAGGGCCACTGGAAACACCATATATTTT. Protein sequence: CASSPRATGNTIYF.

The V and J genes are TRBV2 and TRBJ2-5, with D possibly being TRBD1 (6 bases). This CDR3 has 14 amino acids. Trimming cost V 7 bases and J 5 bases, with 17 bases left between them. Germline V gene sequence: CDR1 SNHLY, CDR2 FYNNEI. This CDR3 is CASMGFRGEETQYF. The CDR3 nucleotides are TGTGCCAGCATGGGGTTCAGGGGCGAGGAGACCCAGTACTTC.

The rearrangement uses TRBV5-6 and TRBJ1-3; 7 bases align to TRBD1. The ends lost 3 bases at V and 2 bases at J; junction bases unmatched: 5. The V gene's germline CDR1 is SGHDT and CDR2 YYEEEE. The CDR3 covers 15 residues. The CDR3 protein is CASSYDTGAGNTIYF. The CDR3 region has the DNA TGTGCCAGCAGCTACGACACAGGGGCTGGAAACACCATATATTTT.

CDR3 nucleotide sequence: TGTGCCAGCACCTACCGTGGCGGCAGGGGAAACACCGGGGAGCTGTTTTTT. Translated, it gives CASTYRGGRGNTGELFF. This chain joins TRBV7-8 and TRBJ2-2; TRBD1 is a possible D gene (6 bases). The ends were cut back, 7 bases at V and 2 bases at J, with 20 bases in the middle. The CDR3 sequence is 17 residues long. The germline V gene has CDR1 SGHVS and CDR2 FQNEAQ.

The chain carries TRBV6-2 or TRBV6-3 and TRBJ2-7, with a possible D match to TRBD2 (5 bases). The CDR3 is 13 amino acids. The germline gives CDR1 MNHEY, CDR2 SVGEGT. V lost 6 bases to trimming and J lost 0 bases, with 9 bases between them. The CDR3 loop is CASSLLGSYEQYF. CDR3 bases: TGTGCCAGCAGCCTACTAGGCTCCTACGAGCAGTACTTC.

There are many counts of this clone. The CDR3 region is CASSPPTGRGTNYGYTF. The CDR3 DNA reads as TGCGCCAGCAGCCCGCCGACGGGTAGGGGGACCAACTATGGCTACACCTTC. The chain links TRBV4-1 to TRBJ1-2; D may be TRBD1 (6 bases). V was shortened by 4 bases and J by 2 bases, with 20 bases between the two germline ends. The germline V gene encodes CDR1 MGHRA and CDR2 YSYEKL. The CDR3 is 17 amino acids.

CDR3 in DNA: TGTGCCAGCAGCAGCCCCGGGACTAGCACAGATACGCAGTATTTT. Amino acid sequence: CASSSPGTSTDTQYF. The chain couples TRBV3-1 (or the pseudogene TRBV3-2) to TRBJ2-3; TRBD2 might be the D (6 bases). V lost 5 bases to trimming and J lost 0 bases, with 12 bases between them. The germline gives CDR1 LGHDT, CDR2 YNNKEL (reference sequence). This CDR3 comprises 15 residues.

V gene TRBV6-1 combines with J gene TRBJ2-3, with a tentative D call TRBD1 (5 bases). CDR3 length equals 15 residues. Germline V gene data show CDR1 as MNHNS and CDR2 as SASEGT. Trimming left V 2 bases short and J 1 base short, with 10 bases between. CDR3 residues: CASSESVTGTDTQYF. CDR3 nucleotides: TGTGCCAGCAGTGAATCGGTGACAGGCACAGATACGCAGTATTTT.

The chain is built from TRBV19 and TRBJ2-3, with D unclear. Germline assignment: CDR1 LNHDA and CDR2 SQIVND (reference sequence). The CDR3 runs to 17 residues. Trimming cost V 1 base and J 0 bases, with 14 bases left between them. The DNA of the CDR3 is TGTGCCAGTAGTATAGTCTCGGCAGGATATAGCACAGATACGCAGTATTTT. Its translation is CASSIVSAGYSTDTQYF.

The CDR3 DNA follows: TGCGCCAGCAGCCACGGGACAGGGAAAGAGACCCAGTACTTC. Amino acids: CASSHGTGKETQYF. This chain links TRBV5-1 with TRBJ2-5; 9 nucleotides line up with TRBD1. CDR1 and CDR2 (germline): SGHRS, YFSETQ. The CDR3 consists of 14 residues. Trimming cost V 4 bases and J 3 bases; bases outside gene matches: 4.

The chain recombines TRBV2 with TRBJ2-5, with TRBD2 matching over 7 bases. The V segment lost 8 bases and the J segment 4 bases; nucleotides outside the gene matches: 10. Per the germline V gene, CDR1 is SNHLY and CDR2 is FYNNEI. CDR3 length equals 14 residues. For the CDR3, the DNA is TGTGCCAGCCTGCGGGAGTCTAGCGCAGAGACCCAGTACTTC. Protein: CASLRESSAETQYF.

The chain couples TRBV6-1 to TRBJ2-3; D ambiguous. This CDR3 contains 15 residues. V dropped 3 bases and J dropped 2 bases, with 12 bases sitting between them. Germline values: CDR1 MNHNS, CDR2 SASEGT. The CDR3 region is CASSERDINTDTQYF. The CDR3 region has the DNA TGTGCCAGCAGTGAGCGAGACATAAACACAGATACGCAGTATTTT.

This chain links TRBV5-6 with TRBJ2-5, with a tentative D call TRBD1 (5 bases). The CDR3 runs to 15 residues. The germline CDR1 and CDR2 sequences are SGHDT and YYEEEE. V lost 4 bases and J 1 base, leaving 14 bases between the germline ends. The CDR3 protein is CASSHIQDFQETQYF. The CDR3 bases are TGTGCCAGCAGCCATATACAGGATTTCCAAGAGACCCAGTACTTC.

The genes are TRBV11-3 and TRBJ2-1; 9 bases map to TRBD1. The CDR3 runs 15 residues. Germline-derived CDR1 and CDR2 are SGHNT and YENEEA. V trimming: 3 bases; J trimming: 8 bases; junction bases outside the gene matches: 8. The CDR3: CASSFRDRDIDEQFF. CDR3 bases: TGTGCCAGCAGCTTCCGGGACAGGGATATCGATGAGCAGTTCTTC.

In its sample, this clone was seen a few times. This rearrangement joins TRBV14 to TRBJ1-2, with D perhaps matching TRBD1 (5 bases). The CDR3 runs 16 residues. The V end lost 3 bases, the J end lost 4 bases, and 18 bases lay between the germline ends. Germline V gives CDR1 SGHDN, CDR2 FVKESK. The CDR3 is CASSQENKGLFYGYTF. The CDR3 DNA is TGTGCCAGCAGCCAGGAGAACAAGGGGCTATTCTATGGCTACACCTTC.

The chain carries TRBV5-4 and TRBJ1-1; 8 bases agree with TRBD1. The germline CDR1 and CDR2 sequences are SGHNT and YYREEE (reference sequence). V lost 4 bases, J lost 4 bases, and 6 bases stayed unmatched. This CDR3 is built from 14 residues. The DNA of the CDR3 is TGTGCCAGCAGCCCACAGGGGGGAAGCACTGAAGCTTTCTTT. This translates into CASSPQGGSTEAFF.

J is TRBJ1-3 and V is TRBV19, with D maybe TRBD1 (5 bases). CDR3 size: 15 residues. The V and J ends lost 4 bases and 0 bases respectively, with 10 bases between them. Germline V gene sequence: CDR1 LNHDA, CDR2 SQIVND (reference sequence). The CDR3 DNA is TGTGCCAGTAGTAACCCGGGGGGCTCTGGAAACACCATATATTTT. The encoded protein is CASSNPGGSGNTIYF.

The CDR3 sequence: CASSLAGAISYEQYF. CDR3 nucleotides: TGCGCCAGCAGCTTGGCAGGGGCGATATCCTACGAGCAGTACTTC. This chain joins TRBV5-1 and TRBJ2-7, with D perhaps TRBD1 (6 bases). V lost 0 bases, J lost 1 base, and 11 bases lay in between. This CDR3 region has 15 residues. The germline V gene encodes CDR1 SGHRS and CDR2 YFSETQ.

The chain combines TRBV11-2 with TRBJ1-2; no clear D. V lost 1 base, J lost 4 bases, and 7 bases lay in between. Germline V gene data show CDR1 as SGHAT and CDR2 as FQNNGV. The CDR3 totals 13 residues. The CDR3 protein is CASSLGVGYGYTF. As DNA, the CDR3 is TGTGCCAGCAGCTTAGGTGTCGGCTATGGCTACACCTTC.

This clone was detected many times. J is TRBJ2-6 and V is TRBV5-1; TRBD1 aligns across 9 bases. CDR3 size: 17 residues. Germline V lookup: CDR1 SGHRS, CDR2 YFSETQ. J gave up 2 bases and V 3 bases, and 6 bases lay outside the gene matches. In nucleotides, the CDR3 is TGCGCCAGCAGCTGGACCGGGACAGGGACTGGGGCCAACGTCCTGACTTTC. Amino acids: CASSWTGTGTGANVLTF.

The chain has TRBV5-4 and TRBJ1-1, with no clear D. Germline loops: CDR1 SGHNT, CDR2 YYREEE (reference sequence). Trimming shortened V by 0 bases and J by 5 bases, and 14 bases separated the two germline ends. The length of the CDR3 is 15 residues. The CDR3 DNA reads TGTGCCAGCAGCTTGGAGGCGGGTGGAGGAACTGAAGCTTTCTTT. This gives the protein CASSLEAGGGTEAFF.

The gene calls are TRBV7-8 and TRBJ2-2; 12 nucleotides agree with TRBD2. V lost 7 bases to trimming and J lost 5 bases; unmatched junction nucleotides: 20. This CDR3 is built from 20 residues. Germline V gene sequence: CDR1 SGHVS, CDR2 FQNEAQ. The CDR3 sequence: CASTLALSLLAGGETGELFF. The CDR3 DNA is TGTGCCAGCACCTTGGCCCTTAGTTTACTAGCGGGGGGTGAGACCGGGGAGCTGTTTTTT.

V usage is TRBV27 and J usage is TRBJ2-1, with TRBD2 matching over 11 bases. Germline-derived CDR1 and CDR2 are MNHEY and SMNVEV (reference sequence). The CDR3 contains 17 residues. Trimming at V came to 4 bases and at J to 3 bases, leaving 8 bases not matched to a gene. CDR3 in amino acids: CASSYTRGLAGYNEQFF. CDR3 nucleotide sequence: TGTGCCAGCAGTTACACGAGAGGACTAGCGGGCTACAATGAGCAGTTCTTC.